The T cell receptor (beta chain) described here comes from a study of blood T cell repertoires in COVID-19 (dated by TCRdb to 2020 to 2021). About the full investigation: Samples covering the acute and convalescent phases of COVID-19 were provided by collaborators in the United States, Italy and Spain. The samples were drawn from two sources: the first 160 participants of the ongoing ImmuneRACE study, and 1,000 to 1,500 subjects contributed by 6 global collaborators. The prospective study material was composed of cDNA or gDNA derived from T cells, B-cell-depleted T cells, or PBMCs. Where available, HLA class I and class II types were obtained from metadata supplied by the sample provider rather than from assay-based typing. Subjects who had been exposed to COVID-19, were actively infected with it, or had recovered from it provided the deeply sampled blood TCRbeta repertoires that made up the dataset. The sample metadata nearly always contained a de-identified subject ID, COVID-19 status, age in years and sex. The repertoires were made available in a free public database intended to serve as a resource for research on the immune response to SARS-CoV-2. Broad study findings and their caveats: The amount of clinical and demographic metadata varied by source and participant and was provided uncurated.

V is cut by 6 bases and J by 4 bases, and the space between the germline ends is 10 bases. For CDR1 and CDR2, the germline V gene (reference sequence) lists LNHDA and SQIVND. CDR3 length: 13 amino acids, cysteine to phenylalanine. Solely the CDR3 DNA is kept, with 39 bases framed from the first base. The immunoSEQ Assay, a bias-controlled multiplex PCR, was used to amplify TCRbeta CDR3 regions from genomic DNA. The study's processing was this. Nucleated cell counts per sample were estimated from amplification of reference gene primers within the assay. To quantify the absolute abundance of each unique TCRbeta CDR3 rearrangement, sequence reads were collapsed and filtered. Productive Simpson clonality was computed per sample as the square root of Simpson's diversity index over productive rearrangements. TCRdb limited this immuneACCESS table to in-frame rearrangements with V and J called. A share of clones is missing; checked studies link under half to unresolved V genes, and the rest is unexplained. V, J and clone size are those of that table, while D and trimming were read from the DNA. The sample profile shows a few hundred thousand clones; 90% to 95% of them were found once. More than 1% of the sample is taken by the ten largest.

As for this clone: There is no known antigen for this receptor. No clone much larger than this one lies a single base away; base qualities are absent.

In the prospective study, participants were about 18 to 100 years old, resided in 20 to 30 geographic areas of the United States, and were enrolled through a virtual design. To assign participants to cohorts, the prospective study relied on clinical history that participants themselves reported in a screening survey and a study questionnaire. Mobile phlebotomists in the prospective study collected whole blood, serum and a nasopharyngeal or oropharyngeal swab from every participant. Participants in the prospective study had the option to provide additional blood draws and questionnaires over an approximately 2-month period. Before DNA extraction, prospective study blood samples were shipped either frozen or at room temperature.

The sample consisted of PBMCs or T cells enriched from blood (not recorded which). The clonotype was recovered from a human donor in a cohort exposed to, infected with or recovered from COVID-19 (not recorded which). The donor label of this sample is uncertain. The V and J segments used are TRBV19 and TRBJ1-5, with TRBD1 as a weak D call on 5 bases. The bases are TGTGCCAGTAGCGGAGACAGAAATCAGCCCCAGCATTTT. The translation is CASSGDRNQPQHF.